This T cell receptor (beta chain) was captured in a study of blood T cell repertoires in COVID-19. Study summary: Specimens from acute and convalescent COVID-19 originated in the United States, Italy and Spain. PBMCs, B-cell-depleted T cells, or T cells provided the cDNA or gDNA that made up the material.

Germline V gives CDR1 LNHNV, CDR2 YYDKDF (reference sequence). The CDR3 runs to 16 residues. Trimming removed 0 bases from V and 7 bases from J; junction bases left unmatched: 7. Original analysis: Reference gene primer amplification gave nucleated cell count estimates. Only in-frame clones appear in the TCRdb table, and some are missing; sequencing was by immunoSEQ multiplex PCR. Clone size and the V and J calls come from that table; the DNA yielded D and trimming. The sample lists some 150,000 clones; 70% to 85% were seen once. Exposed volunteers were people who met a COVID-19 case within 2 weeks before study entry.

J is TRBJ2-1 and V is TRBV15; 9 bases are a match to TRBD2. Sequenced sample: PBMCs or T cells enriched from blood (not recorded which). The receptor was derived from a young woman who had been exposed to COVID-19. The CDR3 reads CATSRELAGVGNEQFF. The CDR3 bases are TGTGCCACCAGCAGAGAATTAGCGGGAGTGGGGAATGAGCAGTTCTTC.